This is a list of T cell receptor beta chains from one sample in a study of T cell clones after liver transplantation. Some clones are missing from TCRdb's copy, which holds only in-frame ones; the method was immunoSEQ multiplex PCR. The sample lists about 80,000 clones; about 82% were seen once. The material sequenced was CD4+ T cells from blood, taken 45 to 46 months after liver transplant. All receptors derive from a human patient who received a liver transplant. The T cells may come from the graft donor. Each CDR3 is given with its conserved first and last residue. D genes are given only for firm matches. Clone size appears in some rows only: once, few, many, or a class for an expanded clone.

j_gene	v_gene	d_gene	abundance	CDR3nt	CDR3aa
TRBJ2-3	TRBV18	TRBD2	.	TGTGCCAGCTCAGTAGGTCTAGCGGGGAGCACAGATACGCAGTATTTT	CASSVGLAGSTDTQYF
TRBJ1-5	TRBV6-5	TRBD1	.	TGTGCCAGCAGTTACGACAGGGGGCTAGACCAGCCCCAGCATTTT	CASSYDRGLDQPQHF
TRBJ2-4	TRBV7-2	TRBD2	.	TGTGCCAGCAGCCCCTCCCGGGGATTAGCGGGAAACATTCAGTACTTC	CASSPSRGLAGNIQYF
TRBJ2-7	TRBV11-2	.	few	TGTGCCAGCAGCTTAGTGGACACAGGAGAGCAGTACTTC	CASSLVDTGEQYF
TRBJ1-1	TRBV28	.	once	TGTGCCAGCAGTTTAACGTACCAGAACACTGAAGCTTTCTTT	CASSLTYQNTEAFF
TRBJ2-7	TRBV2	.	.	TGTGCCAGCGGTGCCCCCGACAGGCTCCGACCCGACGAGCAGTACTTC	CASGAPDRLRPDEQYF
TRBJ1-5	TRBV2	.	.	TGTGCCAGCAGTGAAGAGGGGCACCACAATCAGCCCCAGCATTTT	CASSEEGHHNQPQHF
TRBJ2-2	TRBV9	TRBD1	.	TGTGCCAGCAGCGTAGCCCCTGTGGACAGGGGACGAACCGGGGAGCTGTTTTTT	CASSVAPVDRGRTGELFF
TRBJ1-4	TRBV10-3	.	few	TGTGCCATCAGTGAGAGAGGTCTTCAGGTCACTAATGAAAAACTGTTTTTT	CAISERGLQVTNEKLFF
TRBJ2-7	TRBV7-6	.	once	TGTGCCAGCAGCTCCCCCTTAGGTGGCATCTACGAGCAGTACTTC	CASSSPLGGIYEQYF
TRBJ1-2	TRBV6-5	.	few	TGTGCCAGCAGTTACAAAGGACAGGGCTACACCTTC	CASSYKGQGYTF
TRBJ2-3	TRBV5-1	.	.	TGCGCCAGCAGCGCCGAGGGTACAGATACGCAGTATTTT	CASSAEGTDTQYF
TRBJ1-2	TRBV18	.	.	TGTGCCAGCTCACCACGTCGGGACGGTGGCTACACCTTC	CASSPRRDGGYTF
TRBJ2-7	TRBV7-2	.	.	TGTGCCAGCAGCTTAGGTCAGCGGTCCTACGAGCAGTACTTC	CASSLGQRSYEQYF
TRBJ2-7	TRBV2	.	.	TGTGCCAGCACCCCTGTATCGGCCGCGGGGACCTACGAGCAGTACTTC	CASTPVSAAGTYEQYF
TRBJ1-3	TRBV7-9	TRBD1	few	TGTGCCAGCAGCTCCCGATACCTAGGACAGGGGGACGGAAACACCATATATTTT	CASSSRYLGQGDGNTIYF
TRBJ1-5	TRBV18	.	.	TGTGCCAGCTCACCCGACGCTGGGGGCAATCAGCCCCAGCATTTT	CASSPDAGGNQPQHF
TRBJ1-2	TRBV6-5	.	once	TGTGCCAGCAGCCGGGACACCACAGGATATGGCTACACCTTC	CASSRDTTGYGYTF
TRBJ2-1	TRBV14	.	.	TGTGCCAGCAGCCAACTGGGAGGGGGCGCCTACAATGAGCAGTTCTTC	CASSQLGGGAYNEQFF
TRBJ1-2	TRBV7-2	.	.	TGTGCCAGCAGCCTCCCGGGGGGGGGTAACTATGGCTACACCTTC	CASSLPGGGNYGYTF
TRBJ2-1	TRBV28	TRBD1	.	TGTGCCAGCAGTTCCCCGGGACAGGGGGGAGGAAATGAGCAGTTCTTC	CASSSPGQGGGNEQFF
TRBJ1-2	TRBV19	TRBD1	.	TGTGCCAGTAGTACCTTCAGACAGGGGGATGGCTACACCTTC	CASSTFRQGDGYTF
TRBJ1-1	TRBV5-1	.	.	TGCGCCAGCAGCAGGCAGGTAGGCACTGAAGCTTTCTTT	CASSRQVGTEAFF
TRBJ2-5	TRBV7-8	.	.	TGTGCCAGCAGCTTAATGTGGGATACCTTACAAGAGACCCAGTACTTC	CASSLMWDTLQETQYF
TRBJ1-4	TRBV27	.	.	TGTGCCAGCAGTTTATCGTCCGGACGAGGGGATGAAAAACTGTTTTTT	CASSLSSGRGDEKLFF
TRBJ2-2	TRBV6-6	TRBD2	.	TGTGCCAGCAGTTCCGGGACTAGCGGGAACACCGGGGAGCTGTTTTTT	CASSSGTSGNTGELFF
TRBJ2-1	TRBV5-1	TRBD2	.	TGCGCCAGCAGCTTTAGCGGGAGGCGCAATGAGCAGTTCTTC	CASSFSGRRNEQFF
TRBJ1-5	TRBV7-2	.	once	TGTGCCAGCAGCTCCTATGCCCAGCCCCAGCATTTT	CASSSYAQPQHF
TRBJ2-1	TRBV9	.	.	TGTGCCAGCAGCTCGAGAAGCGGTGAGCAGTTCTTC	CASSSRSGEQFF
TRBJ1-2	TRBV6-5	.	.	TGTGCCAGCAGTGACGGTCCGCCTGCTGGCTACACCTTC	CASSDGPPAGYTF
TRBJ2-5	TRBV19	.	.	TGTGCCAGTAGTATAGGGGGCAGAGGATTTCAAGAGACCCAGTACTTC	CASSIGGRGFQETQYF
TRBJ1-2	TRBV4-3	.	.	TGCGCCAGCAGCCCAGACCTCGGGGGAGGCTCGGGCTACACCTTC	CASSPDLGGGSGYTF
TRBJ2-4	TRBV15	.	.	TGTGCCACCAGCAGAGGGCCTGGCGAAAACATTCAGTACTTC	CATSRGPGENIQYF
TRBJ2-1	TRBV10-3	.	.	TGTGCCATCAGTGATAGTTACAATGAGCAGTTCTTC	CAISDSYNEQFF
TRBJ1-1	TRBV7-8	.	.	TGTGCCAGCAGCTTGGGGAGGGGCGAAAGGACTGAAGCTTTCTTT	CASSLGRGERTEAFF
TRBJ2-7	TRBV13	TRBD2	.	TGTGCCAGCAGCCGGAGACTAGCGGGCTCCTACGAGCAGTACTTC	CASSRRLAGSYEQYF
TRBJ2-3	TRBV5-1	TRBD2	.	TGCGCCAGCAGCCAGGGAGGGGACACAGATACGCAGTATTTT	CASSQGGDTDTQYF
TRBJ2-7	TRBV6-6	TRBD1	.	TGTGCCAGTAGGAACAGGGGTCTTTCCTACGAGCAGTACTTC	CASRNRGLSYEQYF
TRBJ2-7	TRBV7-2	.	.	TGTGCCAGCAGCTTTAGGCAGGGCGAGCAGTACTTC	CASSFRQGEQYF